This T cell receptor (beta chain) was recovered during a study of Ad26.COV2.S vaccination and SARS-CoV-2 variants. Study context: Ad26.COV2.S was injected intramuscularly once or twice, 56 days apart.

Study observations and caveats: Non-spike TCR breadth showed similarity between vaccine and placebo recipients. Overall T cell responses may have been underestimated by the analyses of TCR breadth and depth.

Only in-frame clones appear in the TCRdb table, and some are missing; sequencing was by immunoSEQ multiplex PCR. The sample consists of roughly 400,000 clones, about 92% of them appearing once. Indicated treatment: some 19 received Ad26.COV2.S at low or high dose, single or two shots; a few received placebo; per-sample allocation not given. Sampling took place 63 days after the first vaccine or placebo injection. The vaccine delivered Wuhan-strain SARS-CoV-2 spike through an Ad26 vector. With regard to this clone: The antigen remains unidentified.

Sequenced here: peripheral blood, sampled in a trial of Ad26.COV2.S vaccine versus placebo. This receptor was identified in a person aged 18-60 years who received the Ad26.COV2.S COVID-19 vaccine or a placebo.

The CDR3 is CASSLASGDPSQETQYF. The CDR3 DNA is TGTGCCAGCAGCTTAGCGAGCGGGGACCCCTCCCAAGAGACCCAGTACTTC. The chain couples TRBV7-2 to TRBJ2-5; 7 bases line up with TRBD2. CDR1 SGHTA and CDR2 FQGNSA come from the germline V gene. This CDR3 is 17 amino acids long. The junction had 8 bases not matched to a gene; V was cut back by 0 bases and J by 1 base.